This T cell receptor beta chain is from a study of T cell repertoires in cytomegalovirus infection. Study information: CMV infection together with matching HLA type was indicated by public TCR beta signatures.

Comments on this clonotype: Its antigen is not known.

TCRdb ran MiXCR on the reads and lists one entry per CDR3 protein. The sample has roughly 100,000 distinct CDR3 sequences; approximately 15% are singletons. Germline V gene sequence: CDR1 SGHTA, CDR2 FQGNSA. With 4 bases removed from V and 2 bases from J, the gap between germline ends came to 9 bases. This CDR3 spans 15 amino acids. The study, taken as a whole, reports: The ex vivo response was dominated by HLA-C-restricted CMV-specific TCR beta clonotypes.

This TCR came from a human donor in good health (CMV status not recorded). Some clones in this sample may be carry-over from other donors' samples. Sequencing was performed on PBMCs. The chain combines TRBV7-2 with TRBJ2-6; perhaps TRBD2 as D (5 bases). The CDR3: CASSSSRAGANVLTF. CDR3 coding DNA: TGTGCCAGCAGCTCTTCGCGGGCTGGGGCCAACGTCCTGACTTTC.